This TCR beta chain was sequenced for a study of shared clonotypes between healthy human individuals. Study-level points and caveats: Memory subsets generally showed lower estimated richness than naive subsets. In contrast to clonotypes shared by all four donors, non-shared clonotypes had lower generation probabilities. An expected dependence of interdonor clonotype sharing on sequencing depth was noted.

The assay used deep level. Here immunoSEQ multiplex PCR was the method, and the copy in TCRdb shows in-frame clones only, minus some. The sample shows 2 million or so clones, approximately 94% of them seen only once. This clone appeared once. As yet, its antigen is unknown. This sample includes further DNA sequences coding for the same CDR3. Selected positively for CCR7 and CD45RO-negative, naive CD8 cells excluded terminally differentiated effector memory CD45RA+ cells. Input material: naive CD8+ T cells sorted from blood. The sequence was obtained from a man aged 18 to 30 in good health.

CDR3 sequence (DNA): TGTGCCAGCAGCCCCGGGGGGTCCTACGAGCAGTACTTC. It encodes CASSPGGSYEQYF. The chain links TRBV27 to TRBJ2-7; 7 bases agree with TRBD2. The CDR3 is 13 residues long. CDR1 is MNHEY, CDR2 SMNVEV, per germline (reference sequence). With 6 bases clipped from V and 1 base from J, the junction kept 3 bases outside the gene matches.